The source of this T cell receptor beta chain is a study of blood T cell repertoires in COVID-19. Study processing details: For nucleated cells, counts were estimated from reference gene primer amplification. Only in-frame clones appear in the TCRdb table, and some are missing; sequencing was by immunoSEQ multiplex PCR. The V and J calls and the clone size are those of that table, but D and trimming were determined from the DNA. The sample yields 60,000 to 85,000 clones, under 90% seen once. This CDR3 comprises 12 residues. V lost 1 base to trimming and J lost 7 bases, with 8 bases between them. Germline V gene lookup returns CDR1 SGHDT and CDR2 YYEEEE.

V is TRBV5-6 and J is TRBJ1-2; D is unresolved. Material: peripheral blood. The sequence was collected from a man between 65 and 85 years old who had recovered from COVID-19. The CDR3 DNA reads TGTGCCAGCAGCTTGCCCACTAGTGGCTACACCTTC. It is translated as CASSLPTSGYTF.